Following are 26 T cell receptor beta chains from one sample sequenced in a study of cytomegalovirus exposure and HLA in healthy donors. It was with 60 Vbeta and 13 Jbeta primers that the PCR ran. Libraries were prepared by immunoSEQ multiplex PCR; TCRdb keeps only in-frame clonotypes and omits some of them. The sample has some 130,000 clones, approximately 81% seen once. The sequenced sample consisted of PBMCs. The receptors originated from a man between 18 and 35 years old in good health and CMV-seronegative.

This clone was seen a handful of times. J is TRBJ2-7 and V is TRBV5-1; D perhaps matches TRBD2 (5 bases). Germline CDR1 is SGHRS and CDR2 is YFSETQ. This CDR3 spans 14 amino acids. The V end lost 4 bases, the J end lost 4 bases, and 15 bases lay between the germline ends. The CDR3 loop reads CASSRTGIPYEQYF. In DNA, the CDR3 is TGCGCCAGCAGCCGTACGGGGATCCCTTACGAGCAGTACTTC. The full variable domain, with the rest looked up from reference TRBV5-1 and TRBJ2-7, is KAGVTQTPRYLIKTRGQQVTLSCSPISGHRSVSWYQQTPGQGLQFLFEYFSETQRNKGNFPGRFSGRQFSNSRSEMNVSTLELGDSALYLCASSRTGIPYEQYFGPGTRLTVT.

This sequence joins TRBV29-1 and TRBJ1-2; 8 bases agree with TRBD1. After removal of 3 bases from V and 4 bases from J, the junction contained 4 bases not matched to a gene. This CDR3 region has 13 residues. Germline CDR1 SQVTM, CDR2 ANQGSEA. As DNA, the CDR3 is TGCAGCGTTGACCTGACAGGGGCCTATGGCTACACCTTC. This gives the protein CSVDLTGAYGYTF.

The chain recombines TRBV10-3 with TRBJ2-7, with D unclear. The germline CDR1 and CDR2 sequences are ENHRY and SYGVKD. This CDR3 region has 12 residues. V was shortened by 10 bases and J by 4 bases, with 14 bases between the two germline ends. The DNA of the CDR3 is TGTGCCACCCGACTGGAAGAGTACGAGCAGTACTTC. Its translation: CATRLEEYEQYF.

The V and J genes are TRBV11-2 and TRBJ1-1; TRBD1 agrees at 10 bases. The length of the CDR3 is 15 residues. The germline V gene has CDR1 SGHAT and CDR2 FQNNGV. J was trimmed by 10 bases and V by 5 bases; bases with no gene match: 13. The CDR3 loop is CASSLLDRGSLGAFF. In nucleotides, the CDR3 is TGTGCCAGCAGCCTACTGGACAGGGGGAGTTTAGGAGCTTTCTTT.

V and J are TRBV27 and TRBJ1-2; a possible D gene is TRBD1 (5 bases). V was trimmed by 5 bases and J by 4 bases, leaving 11 bases between them. The CDR3 totals 13 residues. Per the germline V gene, CDR1 is MNHEY and CDR2 is SMNVEV (reference sequence). Here the CDR3 DNA reads TGTGCCAGCAGTCTTAACGGGGGCTATGGCTACACCTTC. It encodes CASSLNGGYGYTF.

This clone came up once. V and J are TRBV7-9 and TRBJ1-1; the match to TRBD1 covers 9 bases. V shed 5 bases and J 11 bases; nucleotides not matched to a gene: 18. This CDR3 region has 16 residues. Per germline, CDR1 SEHNR and CDR2 FQNEAQ (reference sequence). CDR3 sequence: CASSHTGGDDTNVAFF. In DNA form, the CDR3 reads TGTGCCAGCAGCCATACAGGGGGCGATGATACGAATGTGGCTTTCTTT.

The V call is TRBV19, the J call TRBJ1-1; D gene uncertain. V was pared by 2 bases and J by 1 base, with 5 bases between. This CDR3 has 13 amino acids. Germline V gene lookup returns CDR1 LNHDA and CDR2 SQIVND (reference sequence). The CDR3 DNA is TGTGCCAGTAGTATACTAGCGAACACTGAAGCTTTCTTT. It encodes CASSILANTEAFF.

The rearrangement uses TRBV9 and TRBJ2-3, with 8 nucleotides matching TRBD2. Germline V gene lookup returns CDR1 SGDLS and CDR2 YYNGEE. V lost 2 bases and J lost 0; bases outside the gene matches: 2. CDR3 length: 15 residues. The CDR3 is CASSVSGVSTDTQYF. CDR3 bases: TGTGCCAGCAGCGTTAGCGGGGTTAGCACAGATACGCAGTATTTT.

This chain uses TRBV6-4 with TRBJ2-3; weak D call: TRBD2 (6 bases). The CDR3 is 15 amino acids. Germline CDR1 reads MRHNA; CDR2 reads SNTAGT. V lost 4 bases to trimming and J lost 2 bases, with 13 bases between them. The CDR3 region is CASSVERAHTDTQYF. The CDR3 nucleotides read TGTGCCAGCAGTGTGGAGCGGGCCCACACAGATACGCAGTATTTT.

The chain joins TRBV7-9 to TRBJ1-6; no reliable D call. This CDR3 has 13 residues. CDR1 and CDR2 (germline): SEHNR, FQNEAQ (reference sequence). CDR3 region: CASRPFGNSPLHF. The CDR3 region has the DNA TGTGCATCGAGGCCCTTCGGTAATTCACCCCTCCACTTT.

This clone was detected a few times. This CDR3 reads CASSARDRGGQETQYF. The CDR3 DNA reads as TGTGCCAGCAGCGCCCGGGACAGGGGGGGCCAAGAGACCCAGTACTTC. V gene TRBV9 combines with J gene TRBJ2-5, with TRBD1 matching 11 bases. V shed 3 bases, J shed 1 base, and the junction held 5 bases outside the gene matches. Germline V gives CDR1 SGDLS, CDR2 YYNGEE. The CDR3 sequence is 16 residues long.

V usage is TRBV27 and J usage is TRBJ2-7; D gene uncertain. The CDR3 runs 11 residues. CDR1 MNHEY and CDR2 SMNVEV come from the germline V gene (reference sequence). V dropped 3 bases and J dropped 6 bases, with 6 bases sitting between them. As DNA, the CDR3 is TGTGCCAGCAGTTTCGGTAGCGAGCAGTACTTC. As protein: CASSFGSEQYF.

The chain uses TRBV5-1 and TRBJ2-4, with TRBD1 matching over 8 bases. The CDR3 has 14 residues. Trimming at V came to 4 bases and at J to 9 bases, leaving 9 bases not matched to a gene. Germline CDR1 and CDR2: SGHRS and YFSETQ. Here the CDR3 reads CASSLGQGRGIQYF. The CDR3 DNA sequence: TGCGCCAGCAGCCTCGGACAGGGTAGGGGCATTCAGTACTTC. Full variable domain (outside the CDR3, taken from reference TRBV5-1 and TRBJ2-4): KAGVTQTPRYLIKTRGQQVTLSCSPISGHRSVSWYQQTPGQGLQFLFEYFSETQRNKGNFPGRFSGRQFSNSRSEMNVSTLELGDSALYLCASSLGQGRGIQYFGAGTRLSVL.

V usage is TRBV5-1 and J usage is TRBJ1-2, with unresolved D. This CDR3 is 16 amino acids long. The germline V and J ends were trimmed by 4 bases and 6 bases, with 22 bases remaining between them. CDR1 SGHRS and CDR2 YFSETQ come from the germline V gene. The CDR3 DNA reads as TGCGCCAGCAGCCGGGAACGGGTCCCGGGCCCCGATGGCTACACCTTC. It codes for CASSRERVPGPDGYTF.

This clone was detected a few times. The chain employs TRBV18 and TRBJ2-3, with D tentatively TRBD1 (5 bases). Trimming pared 2 bases from V and 0 bases from J, leaving 6 bases between. The CDR3 length is 14 residues. CDR1 and CDR2 (germline): KGHSH, LQKENI. The CDR3 sequence is CASSPRGSTDTQYF. Here the CDR3 DNA reads TGTGCCAGCTCACCAAGGGGTAGCACAGATACGCAGTATTTT.

The chain is built from TRBV27 and TRBJ2-7; TRBD1 is a possible D gene (6 bases). Germline V gene sequence: CDR1 MNHEY, CDR2 SMNVEV (reference sequence). This CDR3 region has 12 residues. V gave up 9 bases and J gave up 4 bases, with 13 bases separating them. The CDR3 reads CASGDKSYEQYF. CDR3 DNA sequence: TGTGCCAGTGGGGACAAATCATACGAGCAGTACTTC.

The sample holds a few counts of this clone. This chain joins TRBV5-6 and TRBJ1-2; 9 bases agree with TRBD1. V trimming: 2 bases; J trimming: 4 bases; junction bases outside the gene matches: 15. CDR1 is SGHDT, CDR2 YYEEEE, per germline. The CDR3 is 18 residues long. The CDR3 protein is CASSLYKSRQGVGYGYTF. The CDR3, as DNA: TGTGCCAGCAGCTTATACAAATCCCGACAGGGGGTGGGCTATGGCTACACCTTC.

This clone has only a few counts. The chain couples TRBV5-6 to TRBJ2-5; 8 bases map to TRBD1. The CDR3 has 14 residues. Germline V gene lookup returns CDR1 SGHDT and CDR2 YYEEEE. V shed 0 bases and J 4 bases; nucleotides not matched to a gene: 2. In DNA, the CDR3 is TGTGCCAGCAGCTTGGGCGGACAGGGAGAGACCCAGTACTTC. The encoded protein is CASSLGGQGETQYF.

This clone has a single count. The CDR3 reads CASSEAKDSLQGSRDTGELFF. The CDR3 DNA is TGTGCCAGCAGTGAAGCTAAGGATTCCTTACAGGGGTCAAGGGACACCGGGGAGCTGTTTTTT. The V and J genes are TRBV2 and TRBJ2-2, with 7 bases that match TRBD1. The CDR3 has 21 residues. Germline lookup yields CDR1 SNHLY and CDR2 FYNNEI. V shed 0 bases, J shed 3 bases, and the junction held 19 bases outside the gene matches.

The V gene is TRBV7-2, the J gene TRBJ2-5, with 7 bases matching TRBD1. The CDR3 has 16 amino acids. V shed 5 bases, J shed 5 bases, and the junction held 14 bases outside the gene matches. Germline CDR1 and CDR2: SGHTA and FQGNSA. CDR3 amino acids: CASSLDGGRQGETQYF. CDR3 DNA sequence: TGTGCCAGCAGCCTCGATGGGGGTAGACAGGGTGAGACCCAGTACTTC.

The chain links TRBV6-5 to TRBJ1-5; 7 bases line up with TRBD1. V shed 6 bases and J 3 bases; nucleotides not matched to a gene: 5. The CDR3 has 14 amino acids. Germline CDR1 is MNHEY and CDR2 is SVGAGI. CDR3 sequence reads: CASRTTGVNQPQHF. The CDR3 DNA follows: TGTGCCAGCAGAACCACAGGGGTCAATCAGCCCCAGCATTTT.

The CDR3 DNA reads as TGTGCCAGCAGCCAAGAATGGGGGCACACCGGGGAGCTGTTTTTT. Translating it yields CASSQEWGHTGELFF. The rearrangement joins TRBV14 to TRBJ2-2, with a possible D match to TRBD1 (6 bases). This CDR3 spans 15 amino acids. Trimming stripped 0 bases from V and 3 bases from J, with 8 bases between. Germline V CDR1 and CDR2: SGHDN, FVKESK.

The chain links TRBV28 to TRBJ1-1, with 12 bases aligning to TRBD1. With V trimmed by 3 bases and J by 9 bases, 23 bases remained unmatched. This CDR3 spans 20 amino acids. The germline CDR1 and CDR2 sequences are MDHEN and SYDVKM. CDR3 region: CASSFPLPGQGAQSPLKAFF. CDR3 coding DNA: TGTGCCAGCAGTTTCCCCTTACCGGGACAGGGGGCGCAGTCCCCTCTGAAAGCTTTCTTT.

The rearrangement uses TRBV7-2 and TRBJ1-3; D is undetermined. The germline gives CDR1 SGHTA, CDR2 FQGNSA. The V end was cut by 3 bases, the J end by 4 bases, with 16 bases between. The CDR3 contains 16 residues. The CDR3 DNA reads TGTGCCAGCAGCTTCCTAGGACCCGGGGAAGGAAACACCATATATTTT. This sequence encodes CASSFLGPGEGNTIYF.

The chain is built from TRBV19 and TRBJ2-5; D is ambiguous. Germline V lookup: CDR1 LNHDA, CDR2 SQIVND (reference sequence). This CDR3 contains 11 residues. The V gene lost 9 bases and the J gene lost 5 bases, with 10 bases spanning the gap. This CDR3 is CASCGGETQYF. The CDR3 bases are TGTGCCAGCTGCGGTGGGGAGACCCAGTACTTC.

The V and J genes are TRBV18 and TRBJ2-7; 7 bases fit TRBD1. Germline-derived CDR1 and CDR2 are KGHSH and LQKENI. CDR3 length: 14 residues. The J segment lost 3 bases and the V segment lost 4 bases, leaving 6 bases of the junction unmatched. CDR3 region: CASSRPGQIYEQYF. Written as DNA, the CDR3 is TGTGCCAGCTCACGACCGGGACAGATCTACGAGCAGTACTTC. The full variable domain, completed using reference TRBV18 and TRBJ2-7, is NAGVMQNPRHLVRRRGQEARLRCSPMKGHSHVYWYRQLPEEGLKFMVYLQKENIIDESGMPKERFSAEFPKEGPSILRIQQVVRGDSAAYFCASSRPGQIYEQYFGPGTRLTVT.